This T cell receptor (beta chain) was retrieved from a study of CXCR3-negative and CXCR3-positive naive CD8 T cells. Study results and limitations: In cryopreserved cells, CXCR3 expression partially decreased, and fresh PBMCs were used in most assays.

In the case of this clonotype: Its target is unknown.

UMI-labeled 5' RACE yielded the TRB cDNA libraries. TCRdb reworked the 5' RACE reads into one entry per CDR3 protein, no DNA. The table for this sample gives 20,000 to 25,000 distinct CDR3 sequences. The CDR3 has 13 residues. Per the germline V gene, CDR1 is MGHDK and CDR2 is SYGVNS. Sequenced: memory CD8+ T cells from blood. The V gene is TRBV25-1, the J gene TRBJ1-6; TCRdb's assignment of TRBD1 cannot be checked, as there is no DNA. This TCR came from a human donor in good health. Some clones in this sample may be carry-over from other donors' samples. CDR3 in amino acids: CASSDTGVSPLHF. Variable domain in full (rest from reference TRBV25-1 and TRBJ1-6): EADIYQTPRYLVIGTGKKITLECSQTMGHDKMYWYQQDPGMELHLIHYSYGVNSTEKGDLSSESTVSRIRTEHFPLTLESARPSHTSQYLCASSDTGVSPLHFGNGTRLTVT.